Below, one TCR beta chain is given with its context. It has no known antigen specificity. Per-base quality was not reported, and no clone a single base away is much larger than it. This sample includes further DNA sequences coding for the same CDR3. TCRbeta CDR3 regions were amplified with the immunoSEQ bias-controlled multiplex PCR and sequenced at high throughput. The original methods were these. The immunoSEQ vendor pipeline collapsed and filtered the CDR3 sequences so that the abundance and frequency of each unique TCRbeta CDR3 could be quantified. Dominant CDR3 amino acid sequences were clustered with SARS-CoV-2-specific ImmuneCODE TCRbeta sequences by CD-HIT at a 90% global sequence identity threshold. Clones at frequencies from 0.1 to 1 were categorized as hyperexpanded, and clones at frequencies from 0.01 to 0.1 were categorized as large. For the dominant clones, CDR3 amino acid sequences and V and J gene assignments were confirmed with MiXCR. The R stringdist package was used to calculate Levenshtein distances between the patient clonotypes and the ImmuneCODE hits. Sourced from immuneACCESS, this table was stored by TCRdb with only in-frame sequences that have V and J called. A share of the clones is absent; for the studies checked, an unresolved V gene accounts for under half, and the remainder has no known explanation. For V, J and clone size, that table is used; D and trimming come from the DNA. The table for this sample lists a few thousand clones; just under 80% of them were counted only once. The ten largest clones represent over 60% of the sample.

This record belongs to a study of T cell repertoires in MIS-A myocarditis (dated by TCRdb to 2022 to 2024). The QIAamp DNA FFPE kit was used to extract genomic DNA from formalin-fixed paraffin-embedded autopsy tissue. The CDR3 measures 15 amino acids from cysteine to phenylalanine. CDR3 DNA is the only sequence kept; it has 45 bases, read in frame from the first base. CDR1 and CDR2, per the germline V gene, are SGDLS and YYNGEE. The germline ends are 14 bases apart after V is trimmed by 2 bases and J by 2 bases. The specimen sequenced was interventricular septum heart tissue obtained at autopsy. Per the publication, the cell subset or site label means: cardiac tissue sample (left or right ventricle, interventricular septum, or pericardium). The receptor was derived from a man aged 18 to 30 with fulminant myocarditis from multisystem inflammatory syndrome in adults (MIS-A) after COVID-19. Recombination linked TRBV9 to TRBJ2-7; no confident D gene assignment can be made. CDR3 loop: CASSVGPDVTYEQYF. The DNA is as follows: TGTGCCAGCAGCGTGGGTCCGGACGTGACCTACGAGCAGTACTTC.